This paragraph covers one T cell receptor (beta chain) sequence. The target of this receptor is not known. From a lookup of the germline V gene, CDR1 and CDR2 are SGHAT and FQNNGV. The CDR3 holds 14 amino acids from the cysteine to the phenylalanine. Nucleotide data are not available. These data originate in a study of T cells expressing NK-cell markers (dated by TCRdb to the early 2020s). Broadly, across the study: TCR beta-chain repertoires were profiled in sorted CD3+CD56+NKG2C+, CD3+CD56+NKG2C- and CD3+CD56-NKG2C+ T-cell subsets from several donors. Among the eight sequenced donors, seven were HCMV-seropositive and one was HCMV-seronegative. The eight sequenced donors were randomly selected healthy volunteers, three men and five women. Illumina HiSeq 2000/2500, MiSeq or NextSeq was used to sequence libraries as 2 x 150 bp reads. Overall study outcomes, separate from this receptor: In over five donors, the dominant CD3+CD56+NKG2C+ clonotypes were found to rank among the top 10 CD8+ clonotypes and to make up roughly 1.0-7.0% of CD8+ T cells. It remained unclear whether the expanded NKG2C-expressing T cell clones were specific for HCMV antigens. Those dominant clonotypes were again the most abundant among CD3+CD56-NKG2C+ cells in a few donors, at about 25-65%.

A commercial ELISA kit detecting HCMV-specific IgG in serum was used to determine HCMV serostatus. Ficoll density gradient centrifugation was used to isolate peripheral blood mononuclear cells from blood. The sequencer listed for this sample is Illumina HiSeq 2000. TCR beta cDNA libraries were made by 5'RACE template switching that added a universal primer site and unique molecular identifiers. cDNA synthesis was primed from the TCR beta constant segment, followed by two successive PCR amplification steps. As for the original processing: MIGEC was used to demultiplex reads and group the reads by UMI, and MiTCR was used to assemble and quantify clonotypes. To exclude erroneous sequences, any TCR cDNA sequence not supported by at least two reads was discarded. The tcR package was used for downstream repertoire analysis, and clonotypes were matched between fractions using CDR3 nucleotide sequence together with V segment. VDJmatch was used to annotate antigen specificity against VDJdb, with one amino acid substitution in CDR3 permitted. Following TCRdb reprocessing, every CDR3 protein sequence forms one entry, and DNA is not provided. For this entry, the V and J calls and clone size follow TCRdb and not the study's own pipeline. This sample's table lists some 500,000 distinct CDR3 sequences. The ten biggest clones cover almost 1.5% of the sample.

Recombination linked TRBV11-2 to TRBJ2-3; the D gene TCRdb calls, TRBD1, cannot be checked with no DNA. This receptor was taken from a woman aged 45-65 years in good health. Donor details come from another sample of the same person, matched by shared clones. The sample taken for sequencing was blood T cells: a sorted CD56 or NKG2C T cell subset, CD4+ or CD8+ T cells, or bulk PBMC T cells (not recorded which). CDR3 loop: CASSFIRGVNTQYF.